This TCR beta chain stems from a study of CD8+ T cells in alopecia areata listed by TCRdb under 2018. Background for the entire study: The treated patients took part in an open-label pilot trial in which moderate-to-severe alopecia areata was treated with oral tofacitinib at 5 to 10 mg twice daily. Patients received tofacitinib for 6 to 18 months and were then followed off drug for 6 months to check for delayed response and recurrence. High-throughput TCRbeta sequencing was used to examine T cell clonal expansion in alopecia areata in both the C3H/HeJ mouse model and human patients. Scalp tissue and sorted CD4+ and CD8+ peripheral blood T cells from patchy and totalis/universalis alopecia areata patients and from healthy controls were covered by human TCRbeta sequencing. Biopsies were taken from tofacitinib-treated patients at baseline and at 4 and 24 weeks of treatment, and a later scalp biopsy was taken in several of the tofacitinib-treated patients. Clonality in the scalp was compared among normal scalp (n=4), patchy alopecia areata scalp (n=8), and alopecia totalis/universalis scalp (n=8). RNA was obtained with the PAXgene miRNA kit for fixed scalp, the miRNeasy kit for PBMCs, and the RNeasy kit for mouse skin. immunoSEQ multiplex PCR using 35 Vbeta forward primers and 13 Jbeta reverse primers was used to amplify TCRbeta CDR3 regions. Study-wide findings and limitations: TCR sequences shared between patients were less clear than in mice, possibly partly because of HLA diversity in the patient population. Compared with normal scalp, lesional scalp, particularly in alopecia totalis/universalis, had higher clonality and more expanded CD8+ clones, which suggests antigenic drive. Unlike mouse skin, which is dominated by gammadelta T cells, normal human skin has resident alphabeta T cells that are also sequenced, and this complicates analysis of the scalp TCR repertoire.

Lesional scalp punch biopsies and peripheral blood were collected from alopecia areata patients. After PBMCs were isolated by density centrifugation and stained for CD3, CD4 and CD8, a FACSAria was used to sort CD4+ and CD8+ T cells. Libraries were prepared through the immunoSEQ multiplex PCR assay. RNA was extracted from all samples and reverse transcribed into cDNA, which served as template for TCR sequencing. First-strand cDNA was synthesized using SuperScript III with a 2:1 mix of oligo-dT and random hexamers. A synthetic immune receptor repertoire was used to assess amplification bias, and residual bias was removed computationally. On the authors' methods: Raw reads were preprocessed to remove errors, and CDR3 was defined by IMGT conventions from the conserved cysteine to phenylalanine. Clonality was computed by normalizing Shannon entropy by log2 of the number of productive unique TCRs and subtracting the result from 1. Whether scalp clones were CD4 or CD8 was inferred by matching scalp TCRbeta sequences against CD4 and CD8 repertoires sorted from blood. The immuneACCESS repertoire file appears here via TCRdb, limited to in-frame rearrangements. These files lack a portion of the clones; in checked studies, under half of the deficit traces to unresolved V genes, and the cause of the others is not known. From that table come the V and J calls and clone size; the DNA was used to work out D and trimming. Across this sample there are approximately 89,000 clones, with 40% to 45% seen only once. Roughly 0.79% of the sample is held by the ten biggest clonotypes.

As regards this clone: What antigen it recognizes has not been identified. Per-base qualities were not stored, and no clone one base away is much larger. In the same sample, other DNA sequences code for this CDR3.

This sequence was found in a human donor with alopecia areata. Sample: CD4+ T cells sorted from blood.

The DNA is TGCAGCGTTGGACGGGACAGTGAGCAGTACTTC. It translates to CSVGRDSEQYF. The chain joins TRBV29-1 to TRBJ2-7; 7 bases in the middle match TRBD1. V and J are trimmed by 4 bases and 7 bases, and the gene matches miss 4 bases of the junction. The germline V gene specifies SQVTM as CDR1 and ANQGSEA as CDR2. The CDR3 spans 11 residues, from the cysteine through the phenylalanine. The read is trimmed to its CDR3 DNA, 33 bases read in frame from base 1.